The TCR beta chain under discussion was sequenced for a study of Graves' ophthalmopathy and Graves' hyperthyroidism. Amplified material comprised TCR beta CDR3 regions derived from RNA transcripts. HTBI-primed first-round RT-PCR preceded second-round multiplex PCR. Each CDR3 protein gets one entry after TCRdb re-called the multiplex PCR reads with MiXCR. Altogether more than 550,000 distinct CDR3 sequences are present, approximately 39% being singletons, with the ten largest covering under 3.5%. Trimming took 11 bases from V and 5 from J, leaving 18 bases between them. CDR1 and CDR2 from the germline V gene are LNHDA and SQIVND (reference sequence). The CDR3 runs 14 residues.

Material for sequencing was peripheral blood. The V and J genes are TRBV19 and TRBJ1-4; D gene ambiguous. The receptor's source is an adult man with Graves' ophthalmopathy. CDR3 region: CAWSPGRENEKLFF. The CDR3 DNA reads as TGTGCCTGGAGTCCCGGACGGGAGAATGAAAAACTGTTTTTT.